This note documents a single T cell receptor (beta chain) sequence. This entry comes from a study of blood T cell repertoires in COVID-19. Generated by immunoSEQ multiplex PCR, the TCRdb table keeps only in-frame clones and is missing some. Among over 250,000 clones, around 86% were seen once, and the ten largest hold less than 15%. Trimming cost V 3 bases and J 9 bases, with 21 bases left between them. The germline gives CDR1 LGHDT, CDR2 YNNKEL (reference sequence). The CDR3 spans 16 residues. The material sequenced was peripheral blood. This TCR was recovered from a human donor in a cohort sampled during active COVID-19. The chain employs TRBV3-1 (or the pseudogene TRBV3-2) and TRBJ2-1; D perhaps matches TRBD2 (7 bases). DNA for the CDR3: TGTGCCAGCAGCCAGTCGGTGGGGGGGCGTCAAGGTGAGCAGTTCTTC. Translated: CASSQSVGGRQGEQFF.